This is a list of T cell receptor beta chains from one sample in a study of blood T cell repertoires in COVID-19. Sequenced by immunoSEQ multiplex PCR; TCRdb stores in-frame clones only, minus some. This table holds approximately 70,000 clones, roughly 80% found once. Sequenced material: peripheral blood. The receptors stem from a woman aged 80 or over with acute or convalescent COVID-19. The CDR3 runs from the conserved cysteine through the conserved F or W. The order of the fields is D gene, J gene, V gene, clone size, CDR3 protein, CDR3 DNA. A D gene is named only where the DNA matches it firmly. Rows may omit the clone size; those that give it use once, few, many or a size class.

d_gene: TRBD2; j_gene: TRBJ2-2; v_gene: TRBV6-5; abundance: NA; CDR3aa: CASRGGFGELFF; CDR3nt: TGTGCCAGCAGGGGAGGGTTCGGGGAGCTGTTTTTT
d_gene: TRBD1; j_gene: TRBJ2-3; v_gene: TRBV5-1; abundance: NA; CDR3aa: CASSLGTGQPTITDTQYF; CDR3nt: TGCGCCAGCAGCTTGGGGACAGGGCAACCAACTATCACAGATACGCAGTATTTT
d_gene: NA; j_gene: TRBJ1-5; v_gene: TRBV12-1; abundance: NA; CDR3aa: CASSFFPRESNQPQHF; CDR3nt: TGTGCCAGCAGCTTTTTTCCCAGGGAAAGTAATCAGCCCCAGCATTTT
d_gene: NA; j_gene: TRBJ2-1; v_gene: TRBV18; abundance: NA; CDR3aa: CASSQRSYNEQFF; CDR3nt: TGTGCCAGCTCACAGAGAAGCTACAATGAGCAGTTCTTC
d_gene: NA; j_gene: TRBJ1-5; v_gene: TRBV6-5; abundance: NA; CDR3aa: CASSPEPGYQPQHF; CDR3nt: TGTGCCAGCAGTCCCGAGCCCGGTTATCAGCCCCAGCATTTT
d_gene: TRBD1; j_gene: TRBJ1-1; v_gene: TRBV7-9; abundance: NA; CDR3aa: CASSLGDRNTEAFF; CDR3nt: TGTGCCAGCAGCTTAGGGGACAGGAACACTGAAGCTTTCTTT
d_gene: TRBD1; j_gene: TRBJ1-3; v_gene: TRBV7-3; abundance: few; CDR3aa: CASSSTGASGNTIYF; CDR3nt: TGTGCCAGCAGCTCCACAGGGGCCTCTGGAAACACCATATATTTT
d_gene: TRBD2; j_gene: TRBJ2-5; v_gene: TRBV11-2; abundance: NA; CDR3aa: CASSPMSAGEETQYF; CDR3nt: TGTGCCAGCAGCCCCATGTCAGCGGGGGAGGAGACCCAGTACTTC
d_gene: NA; j_gene: TRBJ1-1; v_gene: TRBV19; abundance: NA; CDR3aa: CASSLRGMNTEAFF; CDR3nt: TGTGCCAGTAGTCTGCGGGGTATGAACACTGAAGCTTTCTTT
d_gene: NA; j_gene: TRBJ2-7; v_gene: TRBV6-1; abundance: once; CDR3aa: CASSEWEALNPEQYF; CDR3nt: TGTGCCAGCAGTGAATGGGAGGCCCTGAATCCTGAGCAGTACTTC
d_gene: TRBD1; j_gene: TRBJ1-1; v_gene: TRBV6-5; abundance: NA; CDR3aa: CASRRTGGTEAFF; CDR3nt: TGTGCCAGCAGACGGACAGGGGGCACTGAAGCTTTCTTT
d_gene: TRBD2; j_gene: TRBJ2-1; v_gene: TRBV19; abundance: NA; CDR3aa: CASRESGGYYNEQFF; CDR3nt: TGTGCCAGTAGGGAAAGCGGGGGCTACTACAATGAGCAGTTCTTC
d_gene: TRBD1; j_gene: TRBJ2-1; v_gene: TRBV11-3; abundance: NA; CDR3aa: CASSPGTDYNEQFF; CDR3nt: TGTGCCAGCAGCCCCGGGACAGATTACAATGAGCAGTTCTTC
d_gene: TRBD1; j_gene: TRBJ2-5; v_gene: TRBV19; abundance: NA; CDR3aa: CASSPGQGLTQYF; CDR3nt: TGTGCCAGTAGTCCGGGACAGGGGTTGACCCAGTACTTC
d_gene: TRBD1; j_gene: TRBJ2-1; v_gene: TRBV3-1/TRBV3-2; abundance: once; CDR3aa: CASSQGLAGGRNEQFF; CDR3nt: TGTGCCAGCAGCCAAGGCTTGGCAGGGGGAAGGAATGAGCAGTTCTTC
d_gene: TRBD1; j_gene: TRBJ1-1; v_gene: TRBV5-1; abundance: NA; CDR3aa: CASSTTGSRDTEAFF; CDR3nt: TGCGCCAGCAGCACGACAGGGTCAAGGGACACTGAAGCTTTCTTT
d_gene: NA; j_gene: TRBJ1-2; v_gene: TRBV6-6; abundance: NA; CDR3aa: CASLSYSLLWGYTF; CDR3nt: TGTGCCAGCCTCAGTTACTCACTACTCTGGGGCTACACCTTC
d_gene: NA; j_gene: TRBJ2-1; v_gene: TRBV5-8; abundance: NA; CDR3aa: CATIPRASVNNEQFF; CDR3nt: TGTGCCACCATCCCGCGGGCTAGCGTCAACAATGAGCAGTTCTTC
d_gene: NA; j_gene: TRBJ1-2; v_gene: TRBV5-3; abundance: NA; CDR3aa: CARSATDRPNYGYTF; CDR3nt: TGTGCCAGAAGCGCGACGGACAGACCTAACTATGGCTACACCTTC
d_gene: TRBD1; j_gene: TRBJ1-1; v_gene: TRBV5-8; abundance: NA; CDR3aa: CASSSGTVPLNTEAFF; CDR3nt: TGTGCCAGCAGCTCTGGGACAGTTCCTTTGAACACTGAAGCTTTCTTT
d_gene: TRBD1; j_gene: TRBJ2-3; v_gene: TRBV11-3; abundance: NA; CDR3aa: CASSSGTGSTDTQYF; CDR3nt: TGTGCCAGCAGCTCCGGGACAGGGAGCACAGATACGCAGTATTTT
d_gene: NA; j_gene: TRBJ1-5; v_gene: TRBV4-1; abundance: few; CDR3aa: CASSQAGEYNQPQHF; CDR3nt: TGCGCCAGCAGCCAAGCCGGGGAATACAATCAGCCCCAGCATTTT
d_gene: TRBD1; j_gene: TRBJ2-1; v_gene: TRBV5-6; abundance: NA; CDR3aa: CASSLGQPVKFF; CDR3nt: TGTGCCAGCAGTTTGGGACAGCCCGTGAAGTTCTTC
d_gene: TRBD1; j_gene: TRBJ1-2; v_gene: TRBV5-1; abundance: NA; CDR3aa: CASSLAPGQGGIGYTF; CDR3nt: TGCGCCAGCAGCTTGGCCCCGGGACAGGGGGGTATTGGCTACACCTTC
d_gene: NA; j_gene: TRBJ2-2; v_gene: TRBV2; abundance: NA; CDR3aa: CASSPRVRNTGELFF; CDR3nt: TGTGCCAGCAGTCCGAGGGTGCGGAACACCGGGGAGCTGTTTTTT
d_gene: NA; j_gene: TRBJ1-1; v_gene: TRBV2; abundance: once; CDR3aa: CASSEQGGNTEAFF; CDR3nt: TGTGCCAGCAGTGAACAAGGCGGGAACACTGAAGCTTTCTTT
d_gene: TRBD1; j_gene: TRBJ2-6; v_gene: TRBV7-2; abundance: NA; CDR3aa: CASSTGTGSGANVLTF; CDR3nt: TGTGCCAGCAGCACCGGGACAGGCTCTGGGGCCAACGTCCTGACTTTC
d_gene: NA; j_gene: TRBJ2-5; v_gene: TRBV30; abundance: NA; CDR3aa: CAWCPGACLQETQYF; CDR3nt: TGTGCCTGGTGCCCGGGTGCCTGCCTCCAAGAGACCCAGTACTTC
d_gene: NA; j_gene: TRBJ2-7; v_gene: TRBV19; abundance: NA; CDR3aa: CASSIGQGNSYEQYF; CDR3nt: TGTGCCAGTAGTATTGGCCAGGGTAATTCGTACGAGCAGTACTTC
d_gene: NA; j_gene: TRBJ2-7; v_gene: TRBV20-1; abundance: few; CDR3aa: CSASEGLGSYEQYF; CDR3nt: TGCAGTGCTAGTGAGGGACTTGGTTCCTACGAGCAGTACTTC
d_gene: NA; j_gene: TRBJ1-2; v_gene: TRBV30; abundance: NA; CDR3aa: CAWSAGGGAAYTF; CDR3nt: TGTGCCTGGAGTGCGGGAGGAGGGGCAGCTTACACCTTC
d_gene: TRBD1; j_gene: TRBJ2-6; v_gene: TRBV3-1/TRBV3-2; abundance: NA; CDR3aa: CASSPYSGQGASGANVLTF; CDR3nt: TGTGCCAGCAGCCCATACTCGGGACAGGGGGCATCTGGGGCCAACGTCCTGACTTTC